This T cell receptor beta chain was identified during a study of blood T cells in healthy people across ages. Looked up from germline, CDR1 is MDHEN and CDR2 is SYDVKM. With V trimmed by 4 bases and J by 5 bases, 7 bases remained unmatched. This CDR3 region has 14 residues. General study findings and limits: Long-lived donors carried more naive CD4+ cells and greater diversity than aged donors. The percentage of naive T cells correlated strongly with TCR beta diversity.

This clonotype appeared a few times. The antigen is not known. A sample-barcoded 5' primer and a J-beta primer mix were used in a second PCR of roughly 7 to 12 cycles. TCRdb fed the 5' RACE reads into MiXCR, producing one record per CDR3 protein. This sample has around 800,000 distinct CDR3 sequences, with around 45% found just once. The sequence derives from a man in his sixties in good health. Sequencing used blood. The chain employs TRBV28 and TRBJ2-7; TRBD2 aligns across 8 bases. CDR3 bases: TGTGCCAGCAGTTCGGGAGGGACAAGGAACGAGCAGTACTTC. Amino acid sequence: CASSSGGTRNEQYF.